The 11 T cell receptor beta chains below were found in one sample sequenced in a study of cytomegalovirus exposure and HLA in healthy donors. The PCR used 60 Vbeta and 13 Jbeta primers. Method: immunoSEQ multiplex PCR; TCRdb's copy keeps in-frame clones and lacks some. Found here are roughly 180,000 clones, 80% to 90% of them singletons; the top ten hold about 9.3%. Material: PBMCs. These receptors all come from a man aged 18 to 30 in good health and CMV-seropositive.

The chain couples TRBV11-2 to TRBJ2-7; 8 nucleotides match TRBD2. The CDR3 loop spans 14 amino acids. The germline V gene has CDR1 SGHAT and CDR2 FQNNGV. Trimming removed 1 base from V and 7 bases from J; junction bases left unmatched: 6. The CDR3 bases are TGTGCCAGCAGCTTAGCTTTACCGGGAGGGGAGCAGTACTTC. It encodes CASSLALPGGEQYF.

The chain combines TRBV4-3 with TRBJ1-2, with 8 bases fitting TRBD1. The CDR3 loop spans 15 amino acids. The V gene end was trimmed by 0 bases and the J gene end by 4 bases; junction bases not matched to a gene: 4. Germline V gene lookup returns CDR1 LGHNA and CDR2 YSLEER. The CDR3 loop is CASSQDAGGSYGYTF. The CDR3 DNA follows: TGCGCCAGCAGCCAAGATGCAGGGGGCAGCTATGGCTACACCTTC.

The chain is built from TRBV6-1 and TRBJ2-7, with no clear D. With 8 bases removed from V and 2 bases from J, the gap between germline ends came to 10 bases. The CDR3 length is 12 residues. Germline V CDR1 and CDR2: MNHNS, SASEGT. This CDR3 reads CASDHGAYEQYF. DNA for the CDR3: TGTGCCAGCGACCACGGAGCCTACGAGCAGTACTTC.

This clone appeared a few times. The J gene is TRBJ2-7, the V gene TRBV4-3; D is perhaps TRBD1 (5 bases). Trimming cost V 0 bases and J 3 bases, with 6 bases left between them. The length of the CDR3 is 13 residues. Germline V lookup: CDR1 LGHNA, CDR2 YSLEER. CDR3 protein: CASSQDQGYEQYF. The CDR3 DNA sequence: TGCGCCAGCAGCCAAGATCAGGGCTACGAGCAGTACTTC.

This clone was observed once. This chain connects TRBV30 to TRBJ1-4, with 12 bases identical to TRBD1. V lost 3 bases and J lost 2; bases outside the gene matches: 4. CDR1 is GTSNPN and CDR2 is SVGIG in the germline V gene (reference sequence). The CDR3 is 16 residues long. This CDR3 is CAWSPGQGATNEKLFF. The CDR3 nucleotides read TGTGCCTGGAGCCCGGGACAGGGGGCGACTAATGAAAAACTGTTTTTT. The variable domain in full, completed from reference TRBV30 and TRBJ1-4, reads SQTIHQWPATLVQPVGSPLSLECTVEGTSNPNLYWYRQAAGRGLQLLFYSVGIGQISSEVPQNLSASRPQDRQFILSSKKLLLSDSGFYLCAWSPGQGATNEKLFFGSGTQLSVL.

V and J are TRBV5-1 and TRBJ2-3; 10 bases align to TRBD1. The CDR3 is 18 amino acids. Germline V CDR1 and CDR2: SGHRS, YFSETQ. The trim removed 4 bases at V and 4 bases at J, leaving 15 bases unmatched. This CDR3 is CASSLRQGAAPSPDTQYF. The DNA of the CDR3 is TGCGCCAGCAGCCTTCGACAGGGGGCGGCGCCCAGTCCAGATACGCAGTATTTT.

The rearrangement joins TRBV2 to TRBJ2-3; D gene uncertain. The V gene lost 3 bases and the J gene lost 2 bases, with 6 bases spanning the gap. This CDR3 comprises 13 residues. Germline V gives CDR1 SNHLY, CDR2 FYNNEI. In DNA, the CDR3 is TGTGCCAGCAGTGACAGTATCACAGATACGCAGTATTTT. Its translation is CASSDSITDTQYF.

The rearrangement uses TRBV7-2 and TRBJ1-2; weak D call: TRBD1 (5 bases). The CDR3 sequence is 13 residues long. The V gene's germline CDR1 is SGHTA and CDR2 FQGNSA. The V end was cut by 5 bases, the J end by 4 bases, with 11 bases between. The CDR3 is CASSPRGGYGYTF. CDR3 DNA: TGTGCCAGCAGCCCCCGGGGGGGCTATGGCTACACCTTC.

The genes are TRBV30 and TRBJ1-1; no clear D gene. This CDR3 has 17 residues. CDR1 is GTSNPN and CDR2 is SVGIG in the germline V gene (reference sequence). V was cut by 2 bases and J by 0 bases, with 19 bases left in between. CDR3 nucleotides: TGTGCCTGGAGTCCCCCCCGATGGGAGGCATTGAACACTGAAGCTTTCTTT. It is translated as CAWSPPRWEALNTEAFF.

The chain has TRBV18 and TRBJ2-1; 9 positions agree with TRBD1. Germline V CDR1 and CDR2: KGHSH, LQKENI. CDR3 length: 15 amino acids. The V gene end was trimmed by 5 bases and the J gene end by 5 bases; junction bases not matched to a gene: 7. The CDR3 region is CASSSRDRANNEQFF. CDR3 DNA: TGTGCCAGCTCAAGCCGGGACAGGGCCAACAATGAGCAGTTCTTC.

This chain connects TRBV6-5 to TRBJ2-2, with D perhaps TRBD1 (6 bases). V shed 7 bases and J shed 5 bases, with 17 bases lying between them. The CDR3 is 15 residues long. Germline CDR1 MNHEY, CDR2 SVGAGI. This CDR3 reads CASNPFQGLTGELFF. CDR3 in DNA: TGTGCCAGCAATCCCTTTCAGGGGCTGACCGGGGAGCTGTTTTTT.